What follows are 2 T cell receptor beta chains derived from one specimen sequenced in a study of blood T cell repertoires in COVID-19. Measured with immunoSEQ multiplex PCR; TCRdb has only the in-frame clones, and not every one. This sample has tens of thousands of clones, with roughly 79% found just once. Sequencing input: peripheral blood. All receptors derive from a man aged 80 or over with COVID-19, enrolled during active disease.

The chain recombines TRBV11-2 with TRBJ1-4, with 8 bases lining up with TRBD1. This CDR3 is built from 15 residues. After removal of 0 bases from V and 11 bases from J, the junction contained 8 bases not matched to a gene. The germline gives CDR1 SGHAT, CDR2 FQNNGV. The chain's CDR3 is CASSLDSTGGRKLFF. In nucleotides, the CDR3 is TGTGCCAGCAGCTTAGATTCTACAGGGGGGCGGAAACTGTTTTTT.

V usage is TRBV19 and J usage is TRBJ1-1, with D tentatively TRBD1 (6 bases). Germline V gene sequence: CDR1 LNHDA, CDR2 SQIVND (reference sequence). Trimming stripped 6 bases from V and 1 base from J, with 9 bases between. The CDR3 extends over 13 amino acids. This chain's CDR3 is CASRTQGNTEAFF. CDR3 bases: TGTGCCAGTAGGACACAGGGGAACACTGAAGCTTTCTTT.